These 32 T cell receptor beta chains were sequenced from one sample in a study of blood T cell repertoires in COVID-19. TCRdb keeps only in-frame clones here, not all; method: immunoSEQ multiplex PCR. The sample yields approximately 500,000 clones, 70% to 90% seen once. Sequencing was done on a sample of peripheral blood. These receptors were collected from a woman aged 45-65 years with COVID-19, enrolled during active disease.

A single count supports this clone. The chain has TRBV27 and TRBJ1-6; 9 positions agree with TRBD1. CDR1 and CDR2 (germline): MNHEY, SMNVEV (reference sequence). The V segment lost 5 bases and the J segment 6 bases; nucleotides outside the gene matches: 5. This CDR3 is built from 15 residues. The CDR3 DNA reads TGTGCCAGCAGTGCCCAGGGACAGGGTAATTCACCCCTCCACTTT. Residues: CASSAQGQGNSPLHF.

The chain combines TRBV5-1 with TRBJ1-3, with 9 nucleotides matching TRBD1. The CDR3 has 17 residues. Germline V CDR1 and CDR2: SGHRS, YFSETQ. Trimming at V came to 2 bases and at J to 1 base, leaving 7 bases not matched to a gene. CDR3 in DNA: TGCGCCAGCAGCTTCTTGGACAGGGGAAGTTCTGGAAACACCATATATTTT. This gives the protein CASSFLDRGSSGNTIYF.

The chain carries TRBV6-5 and TRBJ2-7; D is unresolved. The V gene's germline CDR1 is MNHEY and CDR2 SVGAGI. The CDR3 is 11 amino acids. The V and J ends lost 5 bases and 5 bases respectively, with 7 bases between them. CDR3 protein: CASSQSNEQYF. The DNA of the CDR3 is TGTGCCAGCAGTCAATCAAACGAGCAGTACTTC.

The chain carries TRBV7-9 and TRBJ2-1, with D perhaps matching TRBD1 (5 bases). V was shortened by 3 bases and J by 7 bases, with 13 bases between the two germline ends. This CDR3 has 14 residues. CDR1 SEHNR and CDR2 FQNEAQ come from the germline V gene (reference sequence). The CDR3 spells CASSLRSGRNEQFF. The CDR3 DNA reads as TGTGCCAGCAGCTTGAGATCAGGGCGTAATGAGCAGTTCTTC. The full variable domain, with the rest looked up from reference TRBV7-9 and TRBJ2-1, is DTGVSQNPRHKITKRGQNVTFRCDPISEHNRLYWYRQTLGQGPEFLTYFQNEAQLEKSRLLSDRFSAERPKGSFSTLEIQRTEQGDSAMYLCASSLRSGRNEQFFGPGTRLTVL.

This chain uses TRBV5-5 with TRBJ2-7; possibly TRBD2 for D (6 bases). Per the germline V gene, CDR1 is SGHKS and CDR2 is YYEKEE (reference sequence). V dropped 4 bases and J dropped 3 bases, with 14 bases sitting between them. The CDR3 has 14 amino acids. The CDR3 DNA sequence: TGTGCCAGCAGCGCCCCGCGGGGCCTCTACGAGCAGTACTTC. Amino acid sequence: CASSAPRGLYEQYF.

The rearrangement links TRBV30 to TRBJ1-1; D gene unclear. The ends were cut back, 0 bases at V and 1 base at J, with 15 bases in the middle. Per germline, CDR1 GTSNPN and CDR2 SVGIG (reference sequence). CDR3 size: 16 residues. For the CDR3, the DNA is TGTGCCTGGAGTGTCCCAGGAGGGATCCAGAACACTGAAGCTTTCTTT. This translates into CAWSVPGGIQNTEAFF.

The rearrangement links TRBV27 to TRBJ1-2; D is possibly TRBD1 (5 bases). Germline-derived CDR1 and CDR2 are MNHEY and SMNVEV (reference sequence). V lost 5 bases to trimming and J lost 1 base, with 17 bases between them. The CDR3 consists of 16 residues. The CDR3 protein is CASSKYQGTHNYGYTF. CDR3 in DNA: TGTGCCAGCAGTAAATATCAGGGAACCCATAACTATGGCTACACCTTC.

The chain is built from TRBV9 and TRBJ1-3; unclear D gene. The ends were cut back, 3 bases at V and 3 bases at J, with 10 bases in the middle. Germline CDR1 reads SGDLS; CDR2 reads YYNGEE. There are 14 residues in the CDR3. CDR3 amino acids: CASSGGEIGNTIYF. In nucleotides, the CDR3 is TGTGCCAGCAGCGGTGGGGAGATTGGAAACACCATATATTTT. Drawing the rest from reference TRBV9 and TRBJ1-3, the complete variable domain is DSGVTQTPKHLITATGQRVTLRCSPRSGDLSVYWYQQSLDQGLQFLIQYYNGEERAKGNILERFSAQQFPDLHSELNLSSLELGDSALYFCASSGGEIGNTIYFGEGSWLTVV.

J is TRBJ2-1 and V is TRBV9; TRBD2 matches 14 bases. V gave up 3 bases and J gave up 8 bases; unmatched junction bases: 7. CDR1 SGDLS and CDR2 YYNGEE come from the germline V gene. CDR3 length: 16 residues. The CDR3 sequence: CASSAWTSGGFDEQFF. The CDR3 nucleotides read TGTGCCAGCAGCGCATGGACTAGCGGGGGGTTCGATGAGCAGTTCTTC.

The CDR3 reads CASGPSGTRGYEQYF. The DNA of the CDR3 is TGTGCTAGTGGTCCGTCCGGGACTAGAGGATACGAGCAGTACTTC. This sequence joins TRBV12-5 and TRBJ2-7, with 8 positions matching TRBD2. Per the germline V gene, CDR1 is LGHNT and CDR2 is FRNRAP. This CDR3 is 15 amino acids long. V gave up 5 bases and J gave up 4 bases; unmatched junction bases: 10.

On this clone: The sample has other DNA sequences that encode this CDR3 too. The CDR3 spells CASSLATGSEAFF. The CDR3 coding sequence is TGCGCCAGCAGCTTGGCGACAGGGTCTGAAGCTTTCTTT. The chain recombines TRBV5-1 with TRBJ1-1, with 7 bases that match TRBD1. The CDR3 is 13 amino acids. Germline V gene sequence: CDR1 SGHRS, CDR2 YFSETQ. The V segment lost 0 bases and the J segment 6 bases; nucleotides outside the gene matches: 2. Using reference TRBV5-1 and TRBJ1-1 for the parts outside the CDR3, the full variable domain is KAGVTQTPRYLIKTRGQQVTLSCSPISGHRSVSWYQQTPGQGLQFLFEYFSETQRNKGNFPGRFSGRQFSNSRSEMNVSTLELGDSALYLCASSLATGSEAFFGQGTRLTVV.

The rearrangement uses TRBV27 and TRBJ1-4, with unresolved D. The CDR3 extends over 14 amino acids. The V gene's germline CDR1 is MNHEY and CDR2 SMNVEV (reference sequence). Trimming left V 3 bases short and J 5 bases short, with 10 bases between. The CDR3 bases are TGTGCCAGCAGTTTGGGCTCCGTCAATGAAAAACTGTTTTTT. Translating it yields CASSLGSVNEKLFF.

This sequence joins TRBV6-1 and TRBJ2-3, with 10 bases matching TRBD2. The germline V gene has CDR1 MNHNS and CDR2 SASEGT. The CDR3 runs 16 residues. V shed 3 bases and J 2 bases; nucleotides not matched to a gene: 5. The CDR3 protein is CASSEDTSGVTDTQYF. CDR3 nucleotide sequence: TGTGCCAGCAGTGAGGATACTAGCGGGGTCACAGATACGCAGTATTTT.

V gene TRBV7-8 combines with J gene TRBJ2-1; a possible D gene is TRBD2 (7 bases). V lost 2 bases, J lost 10 bases, and 21 bases lay in between. In germline, CDR1 is SGHVS, CDR2 FQNEAQ. The CDR3 length is 16 residues. The chain's CDR3 is CASSLRGGAISGEQFF. The DNA of the CDR3 is TGTGCCAGCAGCTTACGAGGGGGGGCCATTAGCGGCGAGCAGTTCTTC.

The rearrangement links TRBV9 to TRBJ2-2; D perhaps matches TRBD2 (5 bases). The CDR3 spans 17 residues. Germline loops: CDR1 SGDLS, CDR2 YYNGEE. With 1 base removed from V and 0 bases from J, the gap between germline ends came to 13 bases. The CDR3 region is CASSVRIGSSNTGELFF. For the CDR3, the DNA is TGTGCCAGCAGCGTACGAATTGGGAGTTCGAACACCGGGGAGCTGTTTTTT.

This chain uses TRBV5-1 with TRBJ1-1, with D maybe TRBD1 (5 bases). The germline V gene has CDR1 SGHRS and CDR2 YFSETQ. This CDR3 region has 14 residues. Trimming took 0 bases from V and 6 from J, leaving 12 bases between them. Here the CDR3 reads CASSLASWGAEAFF. CDR3 nucleotides: TGCGCCAGCAGCTTGGCCTCTTGGGGCGCTGAAGCTTTCTTT.

This chain connects TRBV7-7 to TRBJ2-5; D gene ambiguous. Trimming stripped 1 base from V and 5 bases from J, with 11 bases between. Per germline, CDR1 SSHAT and CDR2 FNYEAQ (reference sequence). The CDR3 length is 14 residues. CDR3 protein: CASSLVGRSETQYF. The CDR3 DNA sequence: TGTGCCAGCAGCTTAGTTGGCAGGTCGGAGACCCAGTACTTC.

The chain uses TRBV9 and TRBJ2-2; D perhaps matches TRBD1 (5 bases). This CDR3 is 15 amino acids long. Germline V gene sequence: CDR1 SGDLS, CDR2 YYNGEE. Trimming removed 0 bases at V and 4 bases at J, with 10 bases between. CDR3 sequence reads: CASSVVDSPTGELFF. The CDR3 DNA follows: TGTGCCAGCAGCGTAGTCGACAGCCCCACCGGGGAGCTGTTTTTT.

The chain is built from TRBV4-1 and TRBJ1-5; a weak D match, TRBD1 (6 bases). From germline, CDR1 is MGHRA and CDR2 YSYEKL. The CDR3 runs 17 residues. The germline V and J ends were trimmed by 0 bases and 1 base, with 13 bases remaining between them. The CDR3 DNA is TGCGCCAGCAGCCAAGATGGGGGGGCTAGGAGCAATCAGCCCCAGCATTTT. Its protein is CASSQDGGARSNQPQHF.

The J gene is TRBJ2-1, the V gene TRBV5-1; 11 bases agree with TRBD2. This CDR3 comprises 19 residues. The V and J ends lost 5 bases and 7 bases, in that order; junction bases with no gene match: 20. Germline V lookup: CDR1 SGHRS, CDR2 YFSETQ. The CDR3 loop reads CASREVTSGGGSTENEQFF. CDR3 nucleotides: TGCGCCAGCAGGGAGGTTACTAGCGGGGGTGGGTCAACAGAGAATGAGCAGTTCTTC.

This sequence joins TRBV21-1 and TRBJ2-7; the D call TRBD2 from the table was never checked on the DNA. TRBV21-1 is termed a pseudogene. The CDR3 is 16 amino acids. This CDR3 is CASSKEAGGPPYEQYF. CDR3 nucleotides: TGTGCCAGCAGCAAAGAGGCGGGGGGGCCCCCCTACGAGCAGTACTTC.

The rearrangement uses TRBV5-1 and TRBJ1-3; D call uncertain. Trimming stripped 5 bases from V and 8 bases from J, with 14 bases between. The CDR3 sequence is 13 residues long. CDR1 and CDR2 from the germline V gene are SGHRS and YFSETQ. Here the CDR3 reads CASSSSYLDTIYF. CDR3 coding DNA: TGCGCCAGCAGTTCGTCCTACTTAGACACCATATATTTT.

This chain uses TRBV2 with TRBJ1-5; 7 bases are shared with TRBD1. This CDR3 comprises 14 residues. Per germline, CDR1 SNHLY and CDR2 FYNNEI. Trimming at V came to 6 bases and at J to 3 bases, leaving 5 bases not matched to a gene. As DNA, the CDR3 is TGTGCCAGCAGGACAGGGTCGTACAATCAGCCCCAGCATTTT. This codes for CASRTGSYNQPQHF.

The chain recombines TRBV2 with TRBJ1-6, with 8 bases lining up with TRBD1. The germline CDR1 and CDR2 sequences are SNHLY and FYNNEI. The length of the CDR3 is 18 residues. After removal of 5 bases from V and 1 base from J, the junction contained 10 bases not matched to a gene. CDR3 DNA sequence: TGTGCCAGCAGTTATGGACAGGGCGGTGTATCCTATAATTCACCCCTCCACTTT. It codes for CASSYGQGGVSYNSPLHF.

This clone has just a few counts. This chain uses TRBV2 with TRBJ1-2; D unclear. The CDR3 extends over 13 amino acids. Germline-derived CDR1 and CDR2 are SNHLY and FYNNEI. With 4 bases removed from V and 5 bases from J, the gap between germline ends came to 11 bases. Here the CDR3 reads CASSVAGRYGYTF. The CDR3 DNA sequence: TGTGCCAGCAGTGTGGCAGGAAGATATGGCTACACCTTC.

A remark on this clone: The same CDR3 can be traced to other DNA sequences in this sample. The rearrangement links TRBV15 to TRBJ1-5; D remains ambiguous. Germline CDR1 LNHNV, CDR2 YYDKDF (reference sequence). V gave up 0 bases and J gave up 4 bases, with 10 bases separating them. The CDR3 consists of 15 residues. The CDR3 reads CATSRDLGRNQPQHF. The CDR3 DNA is TGTGCCACCAGCAGAGATCTTGGCAGGAATCAGCCCCAGCATTTT.

The genes are TRBV28 and TRBJ1-2; 10 nucleotides align to TRBD1. V was clipped by 6 bases and J by 2 bases; unmatched bases: 9. From germline, CDR1 is MDHEN and CDR2 SYDVKM. The CDR3 totals 16 residues. CDR3 loop: CASSSGTGVANYGYTF. The CDR3 DNA sequence: TGTGCCAGCAGCTCCGGGACAGGGGTAGCCAACTATGGCTACACCTTC.

This rearrangement joins TRBV4-1 to TRBJ2-1, with 7 bases identical to TRBD1. After removal of 0 bases from V and 1 base from J, the junction contained 3 bases not matched to a gene. The CDR3 contains 16 residues. CDR1 is MGHRA, CDR2 YSYEKL, per germline. The CDR3 reads CASSQDPRGSYNEQFF. The CDR3 DNA sequence: TGCGCCAGCAGCCAAGACCCCAGGGGGTCCTACAATGAGCAGTTCTTC.

The count of this clone is one. DNA of the CDR3: TGTGCCAGCAGCTTGGGGGGGGTTGGTGAGCAGTTCTTC. The encoded protein is CASSLGGVGEQFF. The gene calls are TRBV11-3 and TRBJ2-1; TRBD2 matches at 7 bases. V trimming: 3 bases; J trimming: 9 bases; junction bases outside the gene matches: 5. Germline assignment: CDR1 SGHNT and CDR2 YENEEA. The CDR3 extends over 13 amino acids.

This chain's CDR3 is CASSPAWQGSNYGYTF. In DNA form, the CDR3 reads TGTGCCAGCTCGCCGGCGTGGCAGGGTTCTAACTATGGCTACACCTTC. V usage is TRBV18 and J usage is TRBJ1-2; TRBD1 might be the D (5 bases). Per germline, CDR1 KGHSH and CDR2 LQKENI. With 6 bases removed from V and 0 bases from J, the gap between germline ends came to 17 bases. There are 16 residues in the CDR3. Using reference TRBV18 and TRBJ1-2 for the parts outside the CDR3, the full variable domain is NAGVMQNPRHLVRRRGQEARLRCSPMKGHSHVYWYRQLPEEGLKFMVYLQKENIIDESGMPKERFSAEFPKEGPSILRIQQVVRGDSAAYFCASSPAWQGSNYGYTFGSGTRLTVV.

This chain links TRBV19 with TRBJ1-5; D gene uncertain. V gave up 7 bases and J gave up 5 bases, with 15 bases separating them. The germline gives CDR1 LNHDA, CDR2 SQIVND (reference sequence). CDR3 size: 14 residues. CDR3 in amino acids: CASNTKSSYQPQHF. The CDR3 nucleotides are TGTGCCAGTAATACGAAGAGCTCGTATCAGCCCCAGCATTTT.

The CDR3 nucleotides are TGTGCCAGCAGTTCCGGACAGGGAATGGATGGCTACACCTTC. It yields the protein CASSSGQGMDGYTF. The V and J genes are TRBV27 and TRBJ1-2; 8 nucleotides align to TRBD1. CDR3 length: 14 residues. Germline V lookup: CDR1 MNHEY, CDR2 SMNVEV (reference sequence). Unmatched junction bases numbered 7, after V lost 4 bases and J lost 6 bases.